This T cell receptor beta chain was obtained from a study of early T cells in non-severe SARS-CoV-2 infection. Study-wide context: The authors sequenced bulk RNA from unsorted whole blood, leaving chains unpaired. Regarding the study as a whole: VDJdb matching, biased toward anti-spike CD8 responses, missed private and CD4 specificities.

Unique molecular identifier tags were affixed to discrete cDNA molecules. TCRdb reprocessed the 5' RACE reads via MiXCR and lists one record per CDR3 protein. The sample consists of tens of thousands of distinct CDR3 sequences, nearly 7.5% of them appearing once. The V and J ends lost 4 bases and 3 bases respectively, with 8 bases between them. Germline-derived CDR1 and CDR2 are SGHRS and YFSETQ. This CDR3 region has 12 residues. Only a few counts were recorded for this clonotype. Its antigen remains unknown. The chain combines TRBV5-1 with TRBJ2-7; no clear D. The source material was whole blood. The source is an adult who was a healthcare worker with PCR-confirmed SARS-CoV-2 infection or an uninfected control (not recorded which). In DNA form, the CDR3 reads TGCGCCAGCAGCCCCCCGAACTACGAGCAGTACTTC. Encoded protein: CASSPPNYEQYF.